The 18 T cell receptor beta chains below come from one sample, sequenced in a study of blood T cell repertoires in COVID-19. The assay was immunoSEQ multiplex PCR, and TCRdb's table has in-frame clones only and misses some. This sample has approximately 280,000 clones; around 84% occur once, and the top ten carry over 1.1%. Sequencing was carried out using peripheral blood. The receptors stem from a human donor with COVID-19, enrolled during active disease. The donor label of this sample is uncertain.

The chain combines TRBV20-1 with TRBJ2-5; 8 bases match TRBD2. Germline V lookup: CDR1 DFQATT, CDR2 SNEGSKA (reference sequence). V dropped 3 bases and J dropped 5; count of bases not matched to a gene: 5. The CDR3 contains 13 residues. CDR3 nucleotides: TGCAGTGCTAGTGACCGCGGGAGGGAGACCCAGTACTTC. Protein product: CSASDRGRETQYF.

The V call is TRBV5-1, the J call TRBJ2-1; 10 bases are shared with TRBD2. V was pared by 3 bases and J by 1 base, with 7 bases of the junction left unmatched. Germline values: CDR1 SGHRS, CDR2 YFSETQ. The CDR3 sequence is 17 residues long. CDR3 residues: CASSSLAGDRSYNEQFF. The CDR3 DNA follows: TGCGCCAGCAGCTCGCTAGCGGGAGATCGTTCCTACAATGAGCAGTTCTTC.

V gene TRBV10-1 combines with J gene TRBJ1-1; D remains ambiguous. The CDR3 sequence is 14 residues long. CDR1 and CDR2 from the germline V gene are WNHNN and SYGVQD (reference sequence). Trimming pared 1 base from V and 1 base from J, leaving 7 bases between. For the CDR3, the DNA is TGCGCCAGCAGTGAGTTTCGGGAGAACACTGAAGCTTTCTTT. Protein sequence: CASSEFRENTEAFF.

The V and J genes are TRBV11-2 and TRBJ2-7, with D tentatively TRBD2 (5 bases). Looked up from germline, CDR1 is SGHAT and CDR2 is FQNNGV. Trimming cost V 1 base and J 6 bases, with 16 bases left between them. This CDR3 comprises 15 residues. The CDR3 spells CASSLASPRNSEQYF. The CDR3, as DNA: TGTGCCAGCAGCTTAGCTAGCCCAAGAAACTCCGAGCAGTACTTC.

This clone appeared a single time. The chain couples TRBV4-1 to TRBJ2-7; D unclear. The germline CDR1 and CDR2 sequences are MGHRA and YSYEKL. V lost 5 bases and J 3 bases, leaving 14 bases between the germline ends. The CDR3 extends over 14 amino acids. This chain's CDR3 is CASSWAQLDYEQYF. CDR3 coding DNA: TGCGCCAGCAGCTGGGCACAGCTTGACTACGAGCAGTACTTC.

The CDR3 sequence is CASQTATGLSYEQYF. The CDR3 DNA follows: TGTGCCAGCCAGACGGCGACAGGCCTCTCCTACGAGCAGTACTTC. V is TRBV6-5 and J is TRBJ2-7, with D perhaps TRBD1 (6 bases). This CDR3 has 15 amino acids. V lost 8 bases, J lost 0 bases, and 17 bases lay in between. Germline CDR1 MNHEY, CDR2 SVGAGI.

The genes are TRBV11-2 and TRBJ2-2; D might be TRBD1 (7 bases). V was shortened by 5 bases and J by 2 bases, with 12 bases between the two germline ends. Germline CDR1 is SGHAT and CDR2 is FQNNGV. The CDR3 spans 15 residues. The CDR3 sequence: CASSRQGGNTGELFF. Written as DNA, the CDR3 is TGTGCCAGCAGCCGCCAGGGGGGCAACACCGGGGAGCTGTTTTTT.

Only a few counts were recorded for this clone. The chain has TRBV10-3 and TRBJ1-2, with a weak D call TRBD1 (6 bases). Germline V gene lookup returns CDR1 ENHRY and CDR2 SYGVKD. V was shortened by 8 bases and J by 5 bases, with 15 bases between the two germline ends. The CDR3 spans 13 residues. Here the CDR3 reads CAIDPGEGYGYTF. The CDR3 DNA follows: TGTGCCATCGACCCAGGGGAGGGATATGGCTACACCTTC.

The chain uses TRBV18 and TRBJ2-2; D is unresolved. V shed 6 bases and J shed 3 bases, with 11 bases lying between them. The CDR3 contains 14 residues. The germline CDR1 and CDR2 sequences are KGHSH and LQKENI. CDR3 sequence (DNA): TGTGCCAGCTCTCCCACGGTGGACACCGGGGAGCTGTTTTTT. As protein: CASSPTVDTGELFF.

The gene calls are TRBV19 and TRBJ1-5, with TRBD1 matching 9 bases. Germline CDR1 is LNHDA and CDR2 is SQIVND (reference sequence). Trimming took 4 bases from V and 1 from J; bases not matched to a gene: 23. The CDR3 consists of 22 residues. The CDR3 sequence: CASSRGSIGGLQGAKSNQPQHF. CDR3 nucleotides: TGTGCCAGTAGTAGGGGTAGTATAGGAGGCCTACAGGGGGCTAAGAGCAATCAGCCCCAGCATTTT.

The chain uses TRBV5-1 and TRBJ1-1; 10 positions agree with TRBD1. The CDR3 length is 15 residues. Germline lookup yields CDR1 SGHRS and CDR2 YFSETQ. V dropped 0 bases and J dropped 4; count of bases not matched to a gene: 3. The CDR3 spells CASSLGGDRGTEAFF. In nucleotides, the CDR3 is TGCGCCAGCAGCTTGGGAGGGGACAGGGGCACTGAAGCTTTCTTT.

CDR3 protein: CASSLTTTTAAYGYTF. CDR3 DNA: TGTGCCAGCAGTTTAACCACCACAACTGCGGCCTATGGCTACACCTTC. The gene calls are TRBV28 and TRBJ1-2; no definite D call. The CDR3 covers 16 residues. Germline V gene data show CDR1 as MDHEN and CDR2 as SYDVKM. V lost 2 bases and J 4 bases, leaving 17 bases between the germline ends.

The chain combines TRBV2 with TRBJ1-2; a possible D gene is TRBD1 (5 bases). CDR3 size: 14 residues. V was cut by 0 bases and J by 11 bases, with 16 bases left in between. The germline V gene has CDR1 SNHLY and CDR2 FYNNEI. The DNA of the CDR3 is TGTGCCAGCAGTGAAGCGCTTGGGCGACAGAAGTACACCTTC. Amino acid sequence: CASSEALGRQKYTF. Using reference TRBV2 and TRBJ1-2 for the parts outside the CDR3, the full variable domain is EPEVTQTPSHQVTQMGQEVILRCVPISNHLYFYWYRQILGQKVEFLVSFYNNEISEKSEIFDDQFSVERPDGSNFTLKIRSTKLEDSAMYFCASSEALGRQKYTFGSGTRLTVV.

The V and J genes are TRBV9 and TRBJ1-1, with D hard to call. This CDR3 contains 13 residues. Germline CDR1 SGDLS, CDR2 YYNGEE. V lost 0 bases and J lost 11, with 14 bases in between. This CDR3 is CASSVDMNYRAFF. Here the CDR3 DNA reads TGTGCCAGCAGCGTAGATATGAACTATCGGGCTTTCTTT.

This chain links TRBV29-1 with TRBJ2-7; the match to TRBD2 covers 7 bases. The CDR3 covers 13 residues. Per the germline V gene, CDR1 is SQVTM and CDR2 is ANQGSEA. V shed 5 bases and J 2 bases; nucleotides not matched to a gene: 6. The CDR3 region has the DNA TGCAGCGTTTTAGGGGAGGGCGCCTACGAGCAGTACTTC. Its translation: CSVLGEGAYEQYF.

This clone was seen a single time. The chain recombines TRBV7-3 with TRBJ1-5, with TRBD1 identical over 9 bases. The CDR3 is made up of 15 amino acids. The V and J ends lost 2 bases and 1 base, in that order; junction bases with no gene match: 0. Germline V gene data show CDR1 as SGHTA and CDR2 as FQGTGA. The CDR3 sequence: CASSLGTGSNQPQHF. The CDR3 nucleotides read TGTGCCAGCAGCTTAGGGACAGGGAGCAATCAGCCCCAGCATTTT.

This sequence joins TRBV5-5 and TRBJ1-2; 10 bases line up with TRBD1. The germline V gene encodes CDR1 SGHKS and CDR2 YYEKEE (reference sequence). This CDR3 has 15 residues. J lost 6 bases, V lost 0 bases, and 5 bases had no gene match. The CDR3 region has the DNA TGTGCCAGCAGCTTGGTGGGGGGACAGGGGCATGGCTACACCTTC. Its protein product is CASSLVGGQGHGYTF.

The V and J genes are TRBV7-2 and TRBJ1-6; 7 positions match TRBD1. The V segment lost 1 base and the J segment 5 bases; nucleotides outside the gene matches: 2. The germline gives CDR1 SGHTA, CDR2 FQGNSA. The CDR3 has 15 amino acids. CDR3 nucleotides: TGTGCCAGCAGCTTAGTCGGGACAGATAATTCACCCCTCCACTTT. The encoded protein is CASSLVGTDNSPLHF.